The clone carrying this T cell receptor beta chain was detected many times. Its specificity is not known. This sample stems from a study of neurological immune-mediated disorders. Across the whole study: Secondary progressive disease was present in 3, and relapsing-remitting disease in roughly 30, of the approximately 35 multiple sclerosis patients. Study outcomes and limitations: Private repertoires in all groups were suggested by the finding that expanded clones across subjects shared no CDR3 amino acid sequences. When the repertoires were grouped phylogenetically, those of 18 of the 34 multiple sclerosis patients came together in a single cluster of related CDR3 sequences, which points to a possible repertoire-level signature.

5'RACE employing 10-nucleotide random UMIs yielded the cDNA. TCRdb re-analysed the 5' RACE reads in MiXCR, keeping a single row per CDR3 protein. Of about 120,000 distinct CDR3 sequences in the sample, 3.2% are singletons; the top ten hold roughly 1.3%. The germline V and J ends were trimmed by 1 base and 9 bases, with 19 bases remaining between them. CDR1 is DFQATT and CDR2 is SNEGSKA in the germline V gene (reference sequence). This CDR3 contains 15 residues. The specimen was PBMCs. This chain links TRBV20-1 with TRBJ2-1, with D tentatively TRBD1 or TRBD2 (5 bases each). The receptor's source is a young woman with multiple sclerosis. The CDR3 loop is CSARGPGRHLGEQFF. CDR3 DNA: TGCAGTGCTAGAGGCCCGGGACGCCACCTGGGTGAGCAGTTCTTC.